Listed here are 30 T cell receptor beta chains from one sample, sequenced in a study of blood T cell repertoires in COVID-19. The repertoire was sequenced with immunoSEQ multiplex PCR; TCRdb's copy has only in-frame clones and lacks some. Seen here are over 20,000 clones, almost 95% observed once, and the top ten hold roughly 2%. The specimen sequenced was peripheral blood. These receptors were taken from a human donor in a cohort sampled during active COVID-19.

Only one count was recorded for this clone. The V call is TRBV9, the J call TRBJ2-7; perhaps TRBD2 as D (6 bases). CDR3 size: 15 residues. The germline V gene has CDR1 SGDLS and CDR2 YYNGEE. Trimming took 5 bases from V and 3 from J, leaving 18 bases between them. CDR3 residues: CASSFGTAGIYEQYF. The CDR3 nucleotides read TGTGCCAGCAGTTTCGGGACGGCGGGGATCTACGAGCAGTACTTC. Full variable domain (outside the CDR3, taken from reference TRBV9 and TRBJ2-7): DSGVTQTPKHLITATGQRVTLRCSPRSGDLSVYWYQQSLDQGLQFLIQYYNGEERAKGNILERFSAQQFPDLHSELNLSSLELGDSALYFCASSFGTAGIYEQYFGPGTRLTVT.

This clone was detected only a few times. V is TRBV3-1 (or the pseudogene TRBV3-2) and J is TRBJ2-7, with D possibly being TRBD1 (6 bases). Trimming shortened V by 4 bases and J by 3 bases, and 10 bases separated the two germline ends. Germline CDR1 LGHDT, CDR2 YNNKEL (reference sequence). The CDR3 length is 13 residues. CDR3 residues: CASSLGQNYEQYF. DNA of the CDR3: TGTGCCAGCAGCCTCGGACAGAACTACGAGCAGTACTTC.

This chain joins TRBV30 and TRBJ1-1; tentative D call: TRBD1 (6 bases). This CDR3 contains 13 residues. Trimming took off 3 bases at V and 0 bases at J, with 8 bases between the two ends. Germline lookup yields CDR1 GTSNPN and CDR2 SVGIG (reference sequence). The CDR3 DNA is TGTGCCTGGAGAGGACAGCTGAACACTGAAGCTTTCTTT. Translation: CAWRGQLNTEAFF.

The chain recombines TRBV28 with TRBJ2-7, with 8 nucleotides matching TRBD1. Germline V CDR1 and CDR2: MDHEN, SYDVKM. The CDR3 covers 14 residues. V was clipped by 7 bases and J by 3 bases; unmatched bases: 8. CDR3 sequence (DNA): TGTGCCAGCACTACCCCCGACAGGGGCTACGAGCAGTACTTC. Translation gives CASTTPDRGYEQYF.

The V gene is TRBV28, the J gene TRBJ2-5; perhaps TRBD2 as D (6 bases). The V gene lost 4 bases and the J gene lost 4 bases, with 13 bases spanning the gap. Germline CDR1 and CDR2: MDHEN and SYDVKM. The CDR3 runs 14 residues. CDR3 DNA: TGTGCCAGCAGTTCGAGCGGGTCAATAGAGACCCAGTACTTC. It encodes CASSSSGSIETQYF.

The J gene is TRBJ2-7, the V gene TRBV5-4; 7 positions agree with TRBD2. Trimming at V came to 4 bases and at J to 4 bases, leaving 17 bases not matched to a gene. Germline CDR1 is SGHNT and CDR2 is YYREEE (reference sequence). The CDR3 runs 17 residues. CDR3 nucleotides: TGTGCCAGCAGCCTTGCGGTGCGCGGGAGAGGAGGTTACGAGCAGTACTTC. This encodes CASSLAVRGRGGYEQYF.

J is TRBJ2-3 and V is TRBV11-3, with 7 bases that match TRBD1. J lost 1 base, V lost 5 bases, and 3 bases had no gene match. Germline loops: CDR1 SGHNT, CDR2 YENEEA. The CDR3 contains 14 residues. CDR3 bases: TGTGCCAGCAGCCTTCAGGGGGGCACAGATACGCAGTATTTT. This codes for CASSLQGGTDTQYF.

V usage is TRBV3-1 (or the pseudogene TRBV3-2) and J usage is TRBJ2-3, with D perhaps TRBD1 (5 bases). The germline V gene has CDR1 LGHDT and CDR2 YNNKEL (reference sequence). Trimming shortened V by 0 bases and J by 0 bases, and 13 bases separated the two germline ends. CDR3 length: 17 residues. This chain's CDR3 is CASSQDPVAGSTDTQYF. The CDR3 nucleotides read TGTGCCAGCAGCCAAGATCCCGTGGCAGGGAGCACAGATACGCAGTATTTT.

In its sample, this clone was seen a few times. The chain carries TRBV5-4 and TRBJ2-7, with 12 bases fitting TRBD2. CDR3 length equals 14 residues. Germline assignment: CDR1 SGHNT and CDR2 YYREEE (reference sequence). The V gene end was trimmed by 2 bases and the J gene end by 6 bases; junction bases not matched to a gene: 3. For the CDR3, the DNA is TGTGCCAGCAGCTTACCGGGACTAGCGGGCGAGCAGTACTTC. The encoded protein is CASSLPGLAGEQYF.

This rearrangement joins TRBV6-1 to TRBJ2-2; 9 bases are a match to TRBD1. Per germline, CDR1 MNHNS and CDR2 SASEGT. This CDR3 contains 16 residues. Losses at the gene ends were 3 bases for V and 13 bases for J; bases not matched to a gene: 15. CDR3: CASSEVGQGGPKRLFF. The CDR3 DNA follows: TGTGCCAGCAGTGAGGTGGGACAGGGTGGCCCCAAAAGGCTGTTTTTT.

This chain links TRBV6-1 with TRBJ1-6, with D possibly being TRBD1 (5 bases). The germline V gene encodes CDR1 MNHNS and CDR2 SASEGT. The V end was cut by 0 bases, the J end by 6 bases, with 9 bases between. This CDR3 is built from 15 residues. The CDR3 nucleotides are TGTGCCAGCAGTGAAGCGGGGCTTCCTAATTCACCCCTCCACTTT. This encodes CASSEAGLPNSPLHF.

The chain uses TRBV2 and TRBJ2-4; 10 bases map to TRBD2. This CDR3 comprises 14 residues. V trimming: 8 bases; J trimming: 8 bases; junction bases outside the gene matches: 9. CDR1 SNHLY and CDR2 FYNNEI come from the germline V gene. The CDR3 DNA follows: TGTGCCAGCGGTTGGCTAGCGGGAGTCGACATTCAGTACTTC. Amino acid sequence: CASGWLAGVDIQYF.

This sequence joins TRBV5-1 and TRBJ2-1, with D possibly TRBD2 on 6 matching bases. The CDR3 runs 16 residues. Deletions cut 0 bases from V and 0 bases from J, with 10 bases between. Looked up from germline, CDR1 is SGHRS and CDR2 is YFSETQ. The chain's CDR3 is CASSLDTGGSYNEQFF. In DNA, the CDR3 is TGCGCCAGCAGCTTGGATACCGGGGGCTCCTACAATGAGCAGTTCTTC.

This clone showed up just once. The chain joins TRBV27 to TRBJ2-7; weak D call: TRBD2 (6 bases). Between the trimmed V and J ends, which lost 7 bases and 5 bases, there was a span of 24 bases. CDR1 and CDR2 (germline): MNHEY, SMNVEV (reference sequence). The CDR3 has 16 residues. The CDR3 region is CASTPIGEARVHEQYF. As DNA, the CDR3 is TGTGCCAGCACCCCCATTGGGGAGGCCCGGGTCCACGAGCAGTACTTC.

The rearrangement joins TRBV4-1 to TRBJ1-1, with D unclear. V dropped 5 bases and J dropped 4 bases, with 5 bases sitting between them. The CDR3 runs 11 residues. Germline V gives CDR1 MGHRA, CDR2 YSYEKL. CDR3: CASSGGTEAFF. DNA for the CDR3: TGCGCCAGCAGCGGAGGCACTGAAGCTTTCTTT.

V usage is TRBV7-6 and J usage is TRBJ1-3, with 9 bases that match TRBD1. This CDR3 spans 15 amino acids. CDR1 and CDR2 from the germline V gene are SGHVS and FNYEAQ. V gave up 6 bases and J gave up 0 bases; unmatched junction bases: 3. CDR3 region: CASRGQGNSGNTIYF. Here the CDR3 DNA reads TGTGCCAGCAGGGGACAGGGCAACTCTGGAAACACCATATATTTT.

V gene TRBV7-9 combines with J gene TRBJ1-5, with D possibly TRBD1 on 6 matching bases. Germline V gives CDR1 SEHNR, CDR2 FQNEAQ (reference sequence). V was clipped by 4 bases and J by 6 bases, with 13 bases between them. There are 14 residues in the CDR3. The DNA for the CDR3 is TGTGCCAGCAGCTCATCAGGGGATACTCAGCCCCAGCATTTT. Amino acids: CASSSSGDTQPQHF. The variable domain in full, completed from reference TRBV7-9 and TRBJ1-5, reads DTGVSQNPRHKITKRGQNVTFRCDPISEHNRLYWYRQTLGQGPEFLTYFQNEAQLEKSRLLSDRFSAERPKGSFSTLEIQRTEQGDSAMYLCASSSSGDTQPQHFGDGTRLSIL.

The chain joins TRBV5-1 to TRBJ2-1, with D unresolved. V was shortened by 5 bases and J by 8 bases, with 14 bases between the two germline ends. Looked up from germline, CDR1 is SGHRS and CDR2 is YFSETQ. CDR3 length: 13 residues. For the CDR3, the DNA is TGCGCCAGCAGGACCCTCCCTAGAGATGAGCAGTTCTTC. Amino acids: CASRTLPRDEQFF.

This rearrangement joins TRBV5-5 to TRBJ1-5; TRBD1 is a possible D gene (5 bases). V was pared by 3 bases and J by 1 base, with 20 bases between. The germline V gene has CDR1 SGHKS and CDR2 YYEKEE (reference sequence). The CDR3 contains 18 residues. The CDR3 here is CASSSIVISGKSNQPQHF. CDR3 coding DNA: TGTGCCAGCAGCTCCATCGTCATTTCAGGGAAAAGCAATCAGCCCCAGCATTTT.

V and J are TRBV15 and TRBJ1-1, with D uncertain. Germline V gene data show CDR1 as LNHNV and CDR2 as YYDKDF (reference sequence). V lost 2 bases to trimming and J lost 1 base, with 8 bases between them. The CDR3 totals 14 residues. Here the CDR3 DNA reads TGTGCCACCAGCAGACAGACACCGAACACTGAAGCTTTCTTT. Residues: CATSRQTPNTEAFF.

The CDR3 sequence is CASSFTDTEAFF. Here the CDR3 DNA reads TGTGCCAGCAGTTTTACAGACACTGAAGCTTTCTTT. This rearrangement joins TRBV12-3 or TRBV12-4 to TRBJ1-1; unclear D gene. V lost 3 bases, J lost 3 bases, and 5 bases lay in between. The CDR3 runs to 12 residues.

Within the sample, this clone is medium-sized. The chain combines TRBV30 with TRBJ1-3; D call uncertain. Trimming removed 2 bases at V and 2 bases at J, with 10 bases between. The CDR3 contains 14 residues. CDR1 and CDR2 (germline): GTSNPN, SVGIG (reference sequence). The CDR3 is CAWSPSGPGNTIYF. CDR3 nucleotides: TGTGCCTGGAGTCCCTCTGGGCCTGGAAACACCATATATTTT.

The gene calls are TRBV6-5 and TRBJ1-6, with D uncertain. The CDR3 loop spans 14 amino acids. Trimming left V 7 bases short and J 5 bases short, with 12 bases between. The V gene's germline CDR1 is MNHEY and CDR2 SVGAGI. CDR3 sequence: CASKEIVNNSPLHF. In DNA form, the CDR3 reads TGTGCCAGCAAGGAGATTGTAAATAATTCACCCCTCCACTTT.

The chain links TRBV5-1 to TRBJ1-5; 8 positions match TRBD1. This CDR3 comprises 15 residues. J lost 6 bases, V lost 4 bases, and 9 bases had no gene match. Germline lookup yields CDR1 SGHRS and CDR2 YFSETQ. The CDR3 reads CASSPTTGVGQPQHF. CDR3 DNA sequence: TGCGCCAGCAGCCCGACGACAGGGGTGGGTCAGCCCCAGCATTTT. The entire variable domain, with the rest obtained from reference TRBV5-1 and TRBJ1-5, is as follows: KAGVTQTPRYLIKTRGQQVTLSCSPISGHRSVSWYQQTPGQGLQFLFEYFSETQRNKGNFPGRFSGRQFSNSRSEMNVSTLELGDSALYLCASSPTTGVGQPQHFGDGTRLSIL.

The V and J genes are TRBV5-1 and TRBJ2-1; TRBD2 aligns across 9 bases. The CDR3 length is 17 residues. Looked up from germline, CDR1 is SGHRS and CDR2 is YFSETQ. V trimming: 0 bases; J trimming: 4 bases; junction bases outside the gene matches: 8. This CDR3 reads CASSLGIGGRGYNEQFF. The CDR3 coding sequence is TGCGCCAGCAGCTTGGGAATCGGCGGGAGGGGTTACAATGAGCAGTTCTTC.

This clone was picked up one time. V is TRBV6-2 or TRBV6-3 and J is TRBJ2-1; TRBD2 might be the D (5 bases). Deletions cut 0 bases from V and 9 bases from J, with 6 bases between. This CDR3 spans 12 amino acids. Germline CDR1 MNHEY, CDR2 SVGEGT. The CDR3 DNA reads TGTGCCAGCAGTTACTCTAGCGTTGAGCAGTTCTTC. This codes for CASSYSSVEQFF.

The genes are TRBV28 and TRBJ1-2, with a tentative D call TRBD1 (6 bases). CDR3 length: 15 residues. V was clipped by 7 bases and J by 8 bases, with 23 bases between them. Germline V gene data show CDR1 as MDHEN and CDR2 as SYDVKM. The CDR3 is CASIIYGQKGMGYTF. As DNA, the CDR3 is TGTGCCAGCATTATATACGGACAGAAAGGCATGGGCTACACCTTC.

V gene TRBV11-3 combines with J gene TRBJ2-7; D perhaps matches TRBD2 (5 bases). Trimming pared 7 bases from V and 3 bases from J, leaving 16 bases between. The germline V gene has CDR1 SGHNT and CDR2 YENEEA. This CDR3 region has 14 residues. CDR3: CASTNPQGGYEQYF. The CDR3 coding sequence is TGTGCCAGCACCAACCCCCAAGGAGGCTACGAGCAGTACTTC.

This chain uses TRBV7-9 with TRBJ1-3; D uncertain. V lost 5 bases and J lost 4, with 12 bases in between. The CDR3 extends over 14 amino acids. Germline values: CDR1 SEHNR, CDR2 FQNEAQ (reference sequence). This CDR3 reads CASSPVAPGNTIYF. CDR3 coding DNA: TGTGCCAGCAGCCCTGTGGCTCCCGGAAACACCATATATTTT.

The chain is built from TRBV5-1 and TRBJ2-7; maybe TRBD1 (5 bases). This CDR3 is 14 amino acids long. V dropped 0 bases and J dropped 6 bases, with 13 bases sitting between them. Germline V lookup: CDR1 SGHRS, CDR2 YFSETQ. This CDR3 is CASSLALDQGEQYF. The CDR3 DNA reads TGCGCCAGCAGCTTGGCCCTTGACCAGGGCGAGCAGTACTTC.